Following are 16 T cell receptor beta chains from one sample sequenced in a study of cytomegalovirus exposure and HLA in healthy donors. In the PCR, 60 Vbeta and 13 Jbeta primers were used. Sequenced by immunoSEQ multiplex PCR; TCRdb stores in-frame clones only, minus some. Of about 260,000 clones in the sample, about 75% were seen once. Material: PBMCs. These receptors all come from a female donor in good health and CMV-seronegative.

The table lists this clone with a few counts. This chain links TRBV11-2 with TRBJ1-5; D unclear. Germline V gene sequence: CDR1 SGHAT, CDR2 FQNNGV. The CDR3 is 16 amino acids. V was shortened by 6 bases and J by 5 bases, with 20 bases between the two germline ends. CDR3 DNA: TGTGCCAGCAGGACACACTTACGGGGTCATTATCAGCCCCAGCATTTT. Its translation: CASRTHLRGHYQPQHF.

This clone was observed once. The rearrangement joins TRBV6-1 to TRBJ2-5, with TRBD2 identical over 8 bases. The V and J ends lost 4 bases and 1 base, in that order; junction bases with no gene match: 5. The CDR3 has 15 amino acids. Germline V gene data show CDR1 as MNHNS and CDR2 as SASEGT. DNA for the CDR3: TGTGCCAGCAGTGCGGGGGGGGGTTTCCAAGAGACCCAGTACTTC. Its translation: CASSAGGGFQETQYF.

V usage is TRBV6-1 and J usage is TRBJ2-2, with TRBD2 identical over 7 bases. Germline CDR1 is MNHNS and CDR2 is SASEGT. Trimming cost V 8 bases and J 1 base; bases outside gene matches: 4. The CDR3 covers 14 residues. The CDR3 reads CASPGRQNTGELFF. CDR3 nucleotide sequence: TGTGCCAGCCCCGGGAGGCAGAACACCGGGGAGCTGTTTTTT.

This clone has only a few counts. This rearrangement joins TRBV5-1 to TRBJ1-2; D might be TRBD1 (6 bases). Trimming took 4 bases from V and 4 from J, leaving 11 bases between them. CDR3 size: 13 residues. The germline V gene encodes CDR1 SGHRS and CDR2 YFSETQ. The CDR3 nucleotides read TGCGCCAGCAGCCCCGGGACAAGCTATGGCTACACCTTC. It specifies CASSPGTSYGYTF.

This clone was detected a few times. The chain employs TRBV10-1 and TRBJ2-1; 8 nucleotides line up with TRBD2. The CDR3 length is 13 residues. Per the germline V gene, CDR1 is WNHNN and CDR2 is SYGVQD (reference sequence). The ends lost 6 bases at V and 8 bases at J; junction bases unmatched: 6. DNA of the CDR3: TGCGCCAGCAGGGGACTAGACGACGATGAGCAGTTCTTC. This encodes CASRGLDDDEQFF.

This clone was recorded a few times. This chain links TRBV5-1 with TRBJ1-1; 8 bases fit TRBD1. V was pared by 4 bases and J by 0 bases, with 8 bases of the junction left unmatched. The CDR3 runs 16 residues. CDR1 and CDR2 from the germline V gene are SGHRS and YFSETQ. DNA of the CDR3: TGCGCCAGCAGCCCGACAGGGGAGGGGATGAACACTGAAGCTTTCTTT. Residues: CASSPTGEGMNTEAFF.

The V gene is TRBV10-3, the J gene TRBJ2-3; 10 positions agree with TRBD2. The CDR3 length is 14 residues. J lost 4 bases, V lost 7 bases, and 5 bases had no gene match. Per the germline V gene, CDR1 is ENHRY and CDR2 is SYGVKD. The CDR3 region is CAIKGTSVSDTQYF. In nucleotides, the CDR3 is TGTGCCATCAAAGGGACTAGCGTTTCAGATACGCAGTATTTT.

The CDR3 nucleotides read TGTGCCAGCAGACCTCGGGACACCGGAGCCGATTATGGCTACACCTTC. It specifies CASRPRDTGADYGYTF. The chain has TRBV6-6 and TRBJ1-2, with TRBD1 as a possible D gene (6 bases). CDR3 length: 16 amino acids. The V end was cut by 6 bases, the J end by 5 bases, with 22 bases between. The germline CDR1 and CDR2 sequences are MNHNY and SVGAGI (reference sequence).

The J gene is TRBJ2-7, the V gene TRBV7-2, with 7 bases fitting TRBD2. The germline V gene encodes CDR1 SGHTA and CDR2 FQGNSA. The CDR3 consists of 14 residues. V lost 5 bases and J lost 5; bases outside the gene matches: 9. CDR3 in DNA: TGTGCCAGCAGCCCCAATGGGGCGGGAGACGAGCAGTACTTC. Protein sequence: CASSPNGAGDEQYF.

The rearrangement links TRBV27 to TRBJ1-2; 8 nucleotides align to TRBD1. The CDR3 runs to 14 residues. The trim removed 10 bases at V and 7 bases at J, leaving 14 bases unmatched. Germline V gene sequence: CDR1 MNHEY, CDR2 SMNVEV (reference sequence). The CDR3 loop is CATRETGEAGGYTF. The CDR3 nucleotides are TGTGCCACTCGGGAGACAGGGGAGGCTGGTGGCTACACCTTC.

This clone was detected only a few times. The same CDR3 can be traced to other DNA sequences in this sample. The chain couples TRBV7-2 to TRBJ2-7, with 8 bases lining up with TRBD2. Germline assignment: CDR1 SGHTA and CDR2 FQGNSA. V lost 2 bases to trimming and J lost 1 base; unmatched junction nucleotides: 1. The CDR3 runs to 14 residues. CDR3 DNA: TGTGCCAGCAGCTTAAGCGGGAGTTCCTACGAGCAGTACTTC. Protein sequence: CASSLSGSSYEQYF.

V gene TRBV6-5 combines with J gene TRBJ2-5; TRBD2 agrees at 12 bases. The assigned J gene may be wrong: the sequence end matches TRBJ2-7 better. The CDR3 is 14 residues long. Germline V gene lookup returns CDR1 MNHEY and CDR2 SVGAGI. The CDR3 protein is CASTRLAGVPEQYF. The CDR3 coding sequence is TGTGCCAGCACCAGACTAGCGGGAGTCCCCGAGCAGTACTTC.

V usage is TRBV2 and J usage is TRBJ2-7; perhaps TRBD1 as D (7 bases). The germline V gene encodes CDR1 SNHLY and CDR2 FYNNEI. The CDR3 runs 12 residues. Trimming shortened V by 2 bases and J by 6 bases, and 8 bases separated the two germline ends. CDR3 nucleotides: TGTGCCAGCAGTGAACAGGGGGGCGAGCAGTACTTC. Translated, it gives CASSEQGGEQYF.

The chain employs TRBV6-6 and TRBJ1-2, with D perhaps TRBD1 (5 bases). This CDR3 has 15 amino acids. Germline V gene data show CDR1 as MNHNY and CDR2 as SVGAGI (reference sequence). The V end lost 1 base, the J end lost 0 bases, and 9 bases lay between the germline ends. CDR3 protein: CASSYYPGPNYGYTF. CDR3 coding DNA: TGTGCCAGCAGTTACTATCCAGGGCCTAACTATGGCTACACCTTC.

The chain links TRBV9 to TRBJ1-1, with a possible D match to TRBD1 (6 bases). The CDR3 totals 14 residues. The germline V gene encodes CDR1 SGDLS and CDR2 YYNGEE. The germline V and J ends were trimmed by 4 bases and 5 bases, with 15 bases remaining between them. CDR3 coding DNA: TGTGCCAGCAGCCCAGGGGCTGTGGGGACTGAAGCTTTCTTT. It codes for CASSPGAVGTEAFF.

The chain has TRBV5-4 and TRBJ1-1; TRBD1 might be the D (6 bases). CDR1 is SGHNT and CDR2 is YYREEE in the germline V gene (reference sequence). With 4 bases removed from V and 10 bases from J, the gap between germline ends came to 20 bases. The CDR3 covers 14 residues. The CDR3, as DNA: TGTGCCAGCAGCGCCGGGACGGCGAACAGGGCAGCTTTCTTT. It yields the protein CASSAGTANRAAFF.